The rows below give T cell receptor beta chains drawn from one sample of a study of cytomegalovirus exposure and HLA in healthy donors. Libraries were prepared by immunoSEQ multiplex PCR; TCRdb keeps only in-frame clonotypes and omits some of them. The sample gives around 90,000 clones, about four fifths of which show up once; about 3.8% is in the top ten. Sequenced sample: PBMCs. The receptors originated from a man aged 50-60 years in good health and CMV-seronegative. Each CDR3 is given with its conserved first and last residue. Each record gives: D gene, V gene, J gene, clone size, CDR3 DNA, CDR3 protein. A D gene is named only where the DNA matches it firmly. Clone sizes are given selectively: once, few, many, or a class where the clone is expanded.

NA	TRBV29-1	TRBJ1-1	NA	TGCAGCGTTGCATCGGGGAACACTGAAGCTTTCTTT	CSVASGNTEAFF
NA	TRBV5-1	TRBJ1-2	NA	TGCGCCAGCAGCTCGGGCGTCTCGGGGGACTATGGCTACACCTTC	CASSSGVSGDYGYTF
TRBD1	TRBV5-1	TRBJ2-6	NA	TGCGCCAGCAGCTGGCAGGGGGCTGGGTCTGGGGCCAACGTCCTGACTTTC	CASSWQGAGSGANVLTF
NA	TRBV27	TRBJ1-6	NA	TGTGCCAGCAGTTTAAAGGGGTTTAATTCACCCCTCCACTTT	CASSLKGFNSPLHF
NA	TRBV2	TRBJ1-4	NA	TGTGCCAGCAGTGGGACTACCACTAATGAAAAACTGTTTTTT	CASSGTTTNEKLFF
TRBD1	TRBV28	TRBJ1-5	NA	TGTGCCAGCAGCAGGACAGGTGGGGGGCCCCAGCATTTT	CASSRTGGGPQHF
NA	TRBV7-2	TRBJ2-7	NA	TGTGCCAGCAGCTTTCAGGCCGGATACGAGCAGTACTTC	CASSFQAGYEQYF
NA	TRBV27	TRBJ2-5	NA	TGTGCCAGCTACCTCCACAGGGAAGGGGGTCAAGAGACCCAGTACTTC	CASYLHREGGQETQYF
NA	TRBV7-2	TRBJ2-5	NA	TGTGCCAGCAGCTTGCACGGGGTCCAAGAGACCCAGTACTTC	CASSLHGVQETQYF
TRBD1	TRBV27	TRBJ2-7	once	TGTGCCAGCAGTTCACCCCCCCGGACAGGGGGCAACGAGCAGTACTTC	CASSSPPRTGGNEQYF